These T cell receptor beta chains were read from a single sample in a study of T cell repertoires in cytomegalovirus infection. The antigens of these receptors remain unknown. TCRdb ran MiXCR on the reads and lists one entry per CDR3 protein. This sample has some 900,000 distinct CDR3 sequences, with less than 35% found just once. The sample was cultured CD8+ T cells from PBMCs, taken from culture after CMV antigen stimulation. Receptor source: a human donor in good health (CMV status not recorded). Some clones in this sample may be carry-over from other donors' samples. Each CDR3 is given with its conserved first and last residue. A D gene is named only where the DNA matches it firmly. Size is stated for part of the rows, as once, few or many counts, or as a class when the clone is expanded.

len | j_gene | v_gene | abundance | d_gene | CDR3aa | CDR3nt
12 | TRBJ1-5 | TRBV7-9 | many | TRBD1 | CASSQPGQGTYF | TGTGCCAGCAGCCAACCCGGACAGGGGACATATTTT
13 | TRBJ1-2 | TRBV27 | . | . | CASRLGRNYGYTF | TGTGCCAGCAGATTAGGGCGAAACTATGGCTACACCTTC
16 | TRBJ2-1 | TRBV10-2 | few | TRBD1 | CASSEWGQTVANEQFF | TGCGCCAGCAGTGAGTGGGGACAGACCGTTGCGAATGAGCAGTTCTTC
16 | TRBJ1-5 | TRBV5-5 | few | . | CASSLDREFSNQPQHF | TGTGCCAGCAGCTTGGACCGGGAATTTAGCAATCAGCCCCAGCATTTT
14 | TRBJ1-2 | TRBV20-1 | few | TRBD1 | CSARDRGQIHGYTF | TGCAGTGCGAGAGACAGGGGGCAGATTCATGGCTACACCTTC
14 | TRBJ2-7 | TRBV19 | . | TRBD1 | CASTSQGVSYEQYF | TGTGCCAGTACTTCACAGGGGGTATCCTACGAGCAGTACTTC
15 | TRBJ2-5 | TRBV7-9 | . | TRBD2 | CASSLREGGRETQYF | TGTGCCAGCAGCTTACGGGAGGGTGGGCGAGAGACCCAGTACTTC
15 | TRBJ2-4 | TRBV11-2 | once | . | CASSFGYLAKNIQYF | TGTGCCAGCAGCTTCGGTTACCTAGCCAAAAACATTCAGTACTTC
13 | TRBJ2-3 | TRBV27 | . | . | CASSFIRADTQYF | TGTGCCAGCAGTTTTATTAGAGCGGATACGCAGTATTTT
17 | TRBJ1-1 | TRBV5-5 | many | . | CASSLRYGQSVHTEAFF | TGTGCCAGCAGCTTGAGGTATGGTCAGTCTGTGCACACTGAAGCTTTCTTT
16 | TRBJ2-7 | TRBV30 | . | TRBD2 | CAWSLGLAGTSYEQYF | TGTGCCTGGAGTTTAGGACTAGCGGGGACCTCCTACGAGCAGTACTTC
15 | TRBJ2-1 | TRBV27 | . | TRBD2 | CASSLYSGGADGQFF | TGTGCCAGCAGTTTATATAGCGGGGGGGCCGATGGGCAGTTCTTC
15 | TRBJ1-3 | TRBV15 | few | . | CATSRANREGNTIYF | TGTGCCACCAGCAGAGCGAACAGGGAAGGAAACACCATATATTTT
13 | TRBJ1-2 | TRBV19 | . | TRBD1 | CASSVGTGYGYTF | TGTGCCAGTAGTGTCGGGACAGGTTATGGCTACACCTTC
16 | TRBJ2-1 | TRBV7-9 | . | TRBD2 | CASSDTSGSSYNEQFF | TGTGCCAGCAGCGATACTAGCGGCTCCTCCTACAATGAGCAGTTCTTC
14 | TRBJ1-5 | TRBV19 | . | . | CASSTGISNQPQHF | TGTGCCAGTAGTACGGGAATTAGCAATCAGCCCCAGCATTTT
13 | TRBJ1-2 | TRBV12-3/TRBV12-4 | . | TRBD1 | CASRGQGARGYTF | TGTGCCAGCAGGGGACAGGGGGCGCGTGGCTACACCTTC
15 | TRBJ1-2 | TRBV7-9 | few | . | CASSLGPGLGYGYTF | TGTGCCAGCAGCTTAGGGCCAGGGTTGGGCTATGGCTACACCTTC
18 | TRBJ2-1 | TRBV4-2 | . | TRBD2 | CASSQGGVAGETYNEQFF | TGTGCCAGCAGCCAGGGAGGCGTAGCGGGGGAAACCTACAATGAGCAGTTCTTC
13 | TRBJ1-1 | TRBV4-1 | . | . | CASSQGDDTEAFF | TGCGCCAGCAGCCAAGGGGATGACACTGAAGCTTTCTTT
13 | TRBJ1-6 | TRBV5-5 | . | . | CASSLARNSPLHF | TGTGCCAGCAGCTTGGCCCGTAATTCACCCCTCCACTTT
14 | TRBJ1-1 | TRBV12-3/TRBV12-4 | few | TRBD1 | CASRETGGRTEAFF | TGTGCCAGCAGAGAGACAGGGGGCCGAACTGAAGCTTTCTTT
13 | TRBJ2-5 | TRBV7-8 | many | TRBD1 | CASSGQGRETQYF | TGTGCCAGCAGCGGACAGGGTAGAGAGACCCAGTACTTC
15 | TRBJ2-7 | TRBV24-1 | . | . | CATSDLLDSSYEQYF | TGTGCCACCAGTGATTTATTGGACAGCTCCTACGAGCAGTACTTC
18 | TRBJ2-3 | TRBV4-1 | few | TRBD2 | CASSQDWPSGGITDTQYF | TGCGCCAGCAGCCAAGATTGGCCCAGCGGGGGGATCACAGATACGCAGTATTTT
16 | TRBJ2-3 | TRBV27 | few | . | CASSLGVMTSTDTQYF | TGTGCCAGCAGTTTAGGAGTTATGACTAGCACAGATACGCAGTATTTT
15 | TRBJ1-1 | TRBV7-9 | few | TRBD1 | CASLGTGEEGTEAFF | TGTGCCAGCCTGGGGACAGGGGAAGAGGGCACTGAAGCTTTCTTT
17 | TRBJ2-5 | TRBV27 | . | TRBD2 | CASSLSWTSGGRETQYF | TGTGCCAGCAGTTTATCGTGGACTAGCGGGGGGCGGGAGACCCAGTACTTC
14 | TRBJ1-5 | TRBV12-5 | . | TRBD1 | CASGLTGYNQPQHF | TGTGCTAGTGGCCTGACAGGGTACAATCAGCCCCAGCATTTT
15 | TRBJ1-2 | TRBV9 | few | TRBD1 | CASSEQGALNYGYTF | TGTGCCAGCAGCGAACAGGGGGCGCTTAACTATGGCTACACCTTC
11 | TRBJ2-1 | TRBV10-2 | few | . | CASSDGGETFF | TGCGCCAGCAGTGATGGCGGGGAAACGTTCTTC
14 | TRBJ2-3 | TRBV7-9 | . | . | CASSLETRPDTQYF | TGTGCCAGCAGCTTAGAAACAAGGCCAGATACGCAGTATTTT
14 | TRBJ2-7 | TRBV7-9 | . | . | CASSLAGTRREQYF | TGTGCCAGCAGCTTAGCCGGGACCCGACGCGAGCAGTACTTC
17 | TRBJ2-3 | TRBV7-2 | few | . | CASSRWGRGNPTDTQYF | TGTGCCAGCAGCCGTTGGGGGCGGGGGAACCCCACAGATACGCAGTATTTT
19 | TRBJ2-3 | TRBV7-2 | few | TRBD2 | CASSSEVGLAGEGTDTQYF | TGTGCCAGCAGCTCCGAAGTTGGACTAGCGGGAGAGGGCACAGATACGCAGTATTTT
15 | TRBJ1-2 | TRBV7-8 | few | . | CASSLADGPNYGYTF | TGTGCCAGCAGCTTAGCCGACGGCCCTAACTATGGCTACACCTTC